This T cell receptor (beta chain) was obtained from a study of T cells after yellow fever vaccination. Study details: Libraries from low-cell-number fractions were prepared with the SMART-Seq v4 Ultra Low Input RNA kit.

CDR1 and CDR2 (germline): MGHDK, SYGVNS. The CDR3 is 16 residues long. The V end lost 6 bases, the J end lost 7 bases, and 22 bases lay between the germline ends. A 5'RACE template-switching step, the method used to make TCR cDNA, added a universal primer site and UMIs. Using its own MiXCR run on the 5' RACE reads, TCRdb lists one record per CDR3 protein. The data contain 550,000 to 750,000 distinct CDR3 sequences, approximately 12% of them seen just once; the ten biggest clones take up about 14%. Notes on this clonotype: Its target is not known.

Findings of the study overall: Abundant clonotypes from the bulk population could contaminate FACS-sorted repertoires.

The rearrangement uses TRBV25-1 and TRBJ2-1; D may be TRBD1 (5 bases). This clonotype was sampled from a man aged 30 to 39 who received the YFV17D yellow fever vaccine. The sample in question was PBMCs, obtained on the day of the yellow fever booster vaccination. CDR3: CASRGARGPLGNEQFF. DNA of the CDR3: TGTGCCAGCAGGGGCGCAAGGGGCCCGCTCGGGAATGAGCAGTTCTTC.